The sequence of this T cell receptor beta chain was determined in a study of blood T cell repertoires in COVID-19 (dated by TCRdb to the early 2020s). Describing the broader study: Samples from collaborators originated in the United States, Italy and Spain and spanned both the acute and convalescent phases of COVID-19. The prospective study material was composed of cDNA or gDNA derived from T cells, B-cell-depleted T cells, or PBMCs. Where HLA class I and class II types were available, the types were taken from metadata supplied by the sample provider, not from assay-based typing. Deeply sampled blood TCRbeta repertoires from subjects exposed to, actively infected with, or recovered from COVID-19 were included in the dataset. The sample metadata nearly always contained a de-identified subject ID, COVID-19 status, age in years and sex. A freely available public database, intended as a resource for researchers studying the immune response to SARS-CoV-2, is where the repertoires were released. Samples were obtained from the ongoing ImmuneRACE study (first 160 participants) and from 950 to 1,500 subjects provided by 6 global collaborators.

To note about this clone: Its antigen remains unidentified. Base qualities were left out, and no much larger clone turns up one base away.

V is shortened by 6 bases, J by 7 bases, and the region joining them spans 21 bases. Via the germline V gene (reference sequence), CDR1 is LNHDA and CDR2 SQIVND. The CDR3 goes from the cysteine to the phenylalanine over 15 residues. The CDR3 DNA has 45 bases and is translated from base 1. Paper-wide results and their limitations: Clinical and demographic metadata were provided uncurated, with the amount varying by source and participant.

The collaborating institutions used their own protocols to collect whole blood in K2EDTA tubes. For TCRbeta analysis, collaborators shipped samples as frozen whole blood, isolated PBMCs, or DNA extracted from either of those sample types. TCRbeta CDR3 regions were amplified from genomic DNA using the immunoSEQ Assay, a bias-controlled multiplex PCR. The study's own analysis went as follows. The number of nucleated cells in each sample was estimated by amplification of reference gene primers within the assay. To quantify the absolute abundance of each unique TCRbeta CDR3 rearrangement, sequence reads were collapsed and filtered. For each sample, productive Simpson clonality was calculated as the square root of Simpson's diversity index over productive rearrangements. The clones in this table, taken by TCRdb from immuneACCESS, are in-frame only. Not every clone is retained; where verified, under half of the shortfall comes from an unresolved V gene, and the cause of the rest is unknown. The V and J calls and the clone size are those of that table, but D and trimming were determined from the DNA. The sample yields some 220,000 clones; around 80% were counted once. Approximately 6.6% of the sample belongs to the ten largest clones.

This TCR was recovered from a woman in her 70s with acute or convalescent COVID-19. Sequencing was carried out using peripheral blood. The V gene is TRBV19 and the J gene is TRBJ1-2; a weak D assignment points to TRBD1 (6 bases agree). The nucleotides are TGTGCCAGTAGGGATACAGGGAATGCTGCCGTTGGCTACACCTTC. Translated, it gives CASRDTGNAAVGYTF.